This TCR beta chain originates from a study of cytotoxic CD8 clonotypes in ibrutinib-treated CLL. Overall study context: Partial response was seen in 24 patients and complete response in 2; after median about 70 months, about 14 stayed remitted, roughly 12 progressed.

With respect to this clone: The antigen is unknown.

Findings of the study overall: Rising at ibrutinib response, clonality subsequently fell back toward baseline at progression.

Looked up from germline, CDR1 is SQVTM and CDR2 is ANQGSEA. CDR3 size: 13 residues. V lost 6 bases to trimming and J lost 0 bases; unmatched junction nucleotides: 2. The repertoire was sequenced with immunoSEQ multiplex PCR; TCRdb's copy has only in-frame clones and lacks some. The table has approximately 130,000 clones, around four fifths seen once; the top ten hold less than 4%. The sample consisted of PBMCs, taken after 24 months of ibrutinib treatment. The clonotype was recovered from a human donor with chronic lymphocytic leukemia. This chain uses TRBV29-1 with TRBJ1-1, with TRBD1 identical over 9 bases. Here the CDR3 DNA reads TGCAGCGTCGACAGGGGGATGAACACTGAAGCTTTCTTT. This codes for CSVDRGMNTEAFF.